The text below deals with one T cell receptor (beta chain). Its cognate antigen is unknown. PCR used 60 Vbeta primers and 13 Jbeta primers. Data came from immunoSEQ multiplex PCR; TCRdb stores just in-frame clones and leaves some out. The table records some 160,000 clones, about 72% of them present only once. The data were taken from a study of cytomegalovirus exposure and HLA in healthy donors. The germline gives CDR1 SGHTA, CDR2 FQGTGA. V was cut by 5 bases and J by 5 bases, with 12 bases left in between. CDR3 size: 13 residues. Regarding the study as a whole: Follow-up analysis seemed to connect common viral pathogens with several of the most significant clusters identified. It was reported that TCR beta sequences correctly inferred the HLA-A and HLA-B alleles for most subjects.

Sequencing was carried out using PBMCs. The rearrangement links TRBV7-3 to TRBJ1-1; the D gene is possibly TRBD1 (6 bases). This TCR was recovered from a male donor in good health and CMV-seronegative. The CDR3 coding sequence is TGTGCCAGCAGCATACAGGGAGGGACTGAAGCTTTCTTT. Encoded protein: CASSIQGGTEAFF.